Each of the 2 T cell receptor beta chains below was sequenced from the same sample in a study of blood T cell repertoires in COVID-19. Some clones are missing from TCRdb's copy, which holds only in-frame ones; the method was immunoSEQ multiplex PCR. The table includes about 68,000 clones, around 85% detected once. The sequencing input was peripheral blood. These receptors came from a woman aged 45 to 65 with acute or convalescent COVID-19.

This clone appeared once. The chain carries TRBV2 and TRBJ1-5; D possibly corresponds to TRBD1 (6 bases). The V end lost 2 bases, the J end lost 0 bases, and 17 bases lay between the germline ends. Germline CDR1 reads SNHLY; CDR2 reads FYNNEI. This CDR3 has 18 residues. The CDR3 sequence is CASSERGYLSYSNQPQHF. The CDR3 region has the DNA TGTGCCAGCAGTGAAAGGGGGTACCTATCTTATAGCAATCAGCCCCAGCATTTT.

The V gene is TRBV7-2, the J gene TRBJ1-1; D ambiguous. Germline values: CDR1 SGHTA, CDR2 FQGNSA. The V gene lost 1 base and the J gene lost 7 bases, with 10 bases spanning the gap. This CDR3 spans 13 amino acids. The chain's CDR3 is CASSLELRSEAFF. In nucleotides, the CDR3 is TGTGCCAGCAGCTTAGAACTTCGGAGTGAAGCTTTCTTT.